What follows are 19 T cell receptor beta chains derived from one specimen sequenced in a study of radiation and T cells in renal cell carcinoma. Time point: blood 2 weeks post-SBRT. Treatment indicated: 15 Gy SBRT to primary tumor, nephrectomy 4 weeks later. Sequencing was performed with immunoSEQ multiplex PCR; in TCRdb, only in-frame clones are kept and a portion is missing. The sample has about 120,000 clones; about 81% are singletons. The sample in question was blood, obtained from a patient whose treatment included radiotherapy and nephrectomy. These receptors were collected from a woman aged 55-75 years with renal cell carcinoma.

The rearrangement uses TRBV6-1 and TRBJ2-1; D is unresolved. Trimming left V 2 bases short and J 4 bases short, with 9 bases between. This CDR3 region has 14 residues. Germline V gives CDR1 MNHNS, CDR2 SASEGT. CDR3: CASSEWFRYNEQFF. In DNA form, the CDR3 reads TGTGCCAGCAGTGAATGGTTTAGATACAATGAGCAGTTCTTC.

J is TRBJ1-5 and V is TRBV6-5; D is unresolved. CDR3 length: 14 residues. CDR1 and CDR2 (germline): MNHEY, SVGAGI. V was cut by 6 bases and J by 0 bases, with 9 bases left in between. CDR3 DNA: TGTGCCAGCAGGACTGGCATTAGCAATCAGCCCCAGCATTTT. Residues: CASRTGISNQPQHF.

The gene calls are TRBV7-2 and TRBJ1-3; possibly TRBD1 for D (5 bases). There are 15 residues in the CDR3. Germline CDR1 is SGHTA and CDR2 is FQGNSA. V lost 1 base, J lost 3 bases, and 10 bases lay in between. This chain's CDR3 is CASSLVGGDGNTIYF. CDR3 in DNA: TGTGCCAGCAGCTTAGTGGGGGGAGATGGAAACACCATATATTTT.

The rearrangement uses TRBV27 and TRBJ2-3, with 15 bases aligning to TRBD2. The V gene's germline CDR1 is MNHEY and CDR2 SMNVEV (reference sequence). Unmatched junction bases numbered 6, after V lost 7 bases and J lost 4 bases. The CDR3 runs to 16 residues. CDR3 sequence: CASKGLAGGYADTQYF. CDR3 bases: TGTGCCAGCAAGGGACTAGCGGGGGGATACGCAGATACGCAGTATTTT.

V and J are TRBV28 and TRBJ1-5; the D gene is possibly TRBD1 (6 bases). This CDR3 has 15 amino acids. The V and J ends lost 2 bases and 3 bases respectively, with 11 bases between them. In germline, CDR1 is MDHEN, CDR2 SYDVKM. CDR3 coding DNA: TGTGCCAGCAGTTTACGGGGGCCTAACAATCAGCCCCAGCATTTT. Its protein product is CASSLRGPNNQPQHF.

The chain links TRBV2 to TRBJ2-2; 8 bases are shared with TRBD1. CDR1 and CDR2 from the germline V gene are SNHLY and FYNNEI. Trimming took 6 bases from V and 2 from J; bases not matched to a gene: 2. This CDR3 is built from 14 residues. The CDR3 sequence: CASRGQGNTGELFF. Here the CDR3 DNA reads TGTGCCAGCAGAGGACAGGGCAACACCGGGGAGCTGTTTTTT.

V gene TRBV2 combines with J gene TRBJ2-3; tentative D call: TRBD2 (5 bases). Per the germline V gene, CDR1 is SNHLY and CDR2 is FYNNEI. This CDR3 has 14 amino acids. Trimming removed 8 bases from V and 3 bases from J, with 15 bases in between. The CDR3 DNA reads as TGTGCCAGCGAAGAGGGCTGGAGGACAGATACGCAGTATTTT. Its translation is CASEEGWRTDTQYF.

The J gene is TRBJ2-7, the V gene TRBV9; either TRBD1 or TRBD2 may supply D (5 bases each). V lost 1 base and J 0 bases, leaving 11 bases between the germline ends. Germline V gene sequence: CDR1 SGDLS, CDR2 YYNGEE. This CDR3 is 15 amino acids long. The CDR3 is CASSVLGTDSYEQYF. In DNA, the CDR3 is TGTGCCAGCAGCGTACTTGGGACGGACTCCTACGAGCAGTACTTC.

The V call is TRBV5-1, the J call TRBJ2-3; 10 bases map to TRBD2. The CDR3 has 17 residues. J gave up 4 bases and V 0 bases, and 8 bases lay outside the gene matches. The germline CDR1 and CDR2 sequences are SGHRS and YFSETQ. Here the CDR3 reads CASSLVPSGGGADTQYF. In DNA form, the CDR3 reads TGCGCCAGCAGCTTGGTCCCTAGCGGGGGTGGCGCAGATACGCAGTATTTT.

This clone was observed once. The chain couples TRBV4-3 to TRBJ1-4; D perhaps matches TRBD1 (6 bases). The V end was cut by 0 bases, the J end by 4 bases, with 12 bases between. CDR3 length: 16 amino acids. CDR1 and CDR2 (germline): LGHNA, YSLEER. CDR3 coding DNA: TGCGCCAGCAGCCAAGAGTCACAGGGTTATAATGAAAAACTGTTTTTT. It is translated as CASSQESQGYNEKLFF.

This chain connects TRBV6-5 to TRBJ2-1, with TRBD1 matching 7 bases. Germline CDR1 and CDR2: MNHEY and SVGAGI. V trimming: 2 bases; J trimming: 10 bases; junction bases outside the gene matches: 11. The CDR3 loop spans 15 amino acids. This CDR3 is CASSYIPSWDSEQFF. In nucleotides, the CDR3 is TGTGCCAGCAGTTACATCCCGTCATGGGACAGCGAGCAGTTCTTC.

The rearrangement uses TRBV4-1 and TRBJ2-1; TRBD2 is a possible D gene (7 bases). The CDR3 extends over 17 amino acids. CDR1 and CDR2 from the germline V gene are MGHRA and YSYEKL. Trimming shortened V by 0 bases and J by 9 bases, and 21 bases separated the two germline ends. The CDR3 DNA reads as TGCGCCAGCAGCCAAGAGGGAGGGGGGCCCGTGGATGGTGAGCAGTTCTTC. Its translation is CASSQEGGGPVDGEQFF.

This chain links TRBV7-9 with TRBJ1-2; D remains ambiguous. V lost 1 base and J 6 bases, leaving 6 bases between the germline ends. This CDR3 has 12 residues. The germline V gene has CDR1 SEHNR and CDR2 FQNEAQ (reference sequence). In DNA, the CDR3 is TGTGCCAGCAGCTTAGGACTCAATGGCTACACCTTC. Encoded protein: CASSLGLNGYTF. Using reference TRBV7-9 and TRBJ1-2 for the parts outside the CDR3, the full variable domain is DTGVSQNPRHKITKRGQNVTFRCDPISEHNRLYWYRQTLGQGPEFLTYFQNEAQLEKSRLLSDRFSAERPKGSFSTLEIQRTEQGDSAMYLCASSLGLNGYTFGSGTRLTVV.

The V call is TRBV6-5, the J call TRBJ2-4, with D perhaps TRBD2 (6 bases). Germline V gene data show CDR1 as MNHEY and CDR2 as SVGAGI. The V end lost 2 bases, the J end lost 9 bases, and 11 bases lay between the germline ends. The CDR3 extends over 13 amino acids. The CDR3 DNA reads as TGTGCCAGCAGTTACGGGCGGGATGGCATTCAGTACTTC. Its translation is CASSYGRDGIQYF.

The chain joins TRBV4-2 to TRBJ1-1, with a possible D match to TRBD1 (5 bases). Germline CDR1 is LGHNA and CDR2 is YNFKEQ. The CDR3 spans 18 residues. V lost 1 base to trimming and J lost 2 bases, with 20 bases between them. The CDR3 is CASSQGRGERGENTEAFF. The DNA of the CDR3 is TGTGCCAGCAGCCAAGGTAGGGGAGAACGGGGGGAAAACACTGAAGCTTTCTTT.

This rearrangement joins TRBV30 to TRBJ2-7, with D perhaps TRBD1 or TRBD2 (5 bases each). The germline V and J ends were trimmed by 3 bases and 0 bases, with 9 bases remaining between them. This CDR3 comprises 13 residues. Germline CDR1 reads GTSNPN; CDR2 reads SVGIG (reference sequence). CDR3 residues: CAWRGPSSYEQYF. CDR3 in DNA: TGTGCCTGGAGGGGACCAAGCTCCTACGAGCAGTACTTC.

V is TRBV19 and J is TRBJ1-2; 9 positions match TRBD1. With 3 bases clipped from V and 5 bases from J, the junction kept 4 bases outside the gene matches. Germline values: CDR1 LNHDA, CDR2 SQIVND (reference sequence). CDR3 length equals 14 residues. CDR3 DNA sequence: TGTGCCAGTAGTATGACCGGGACAGGGTATGGCTACACCTTC. It specifies CASSMTGTGYGYTF.

This chain connects TRBV5-4 to TRBJ2-5; 9 positions match TRBD1. Per the germline V gene, CDR1 is SGHNT and CDR2 is YYREEE (reference sequence). After removal of 4 bases from V and 5 bases from J, the junction contained 6 bases not matched to a gene. The CDR3 has 14 amino acids. In DNA form, the CDR3 reads TGTGCCAGCAGCGCTACAGGGGGCGAGGAGACCCAGTACTTC. Translation gives CASSATGGEETQYF.

The chain employs TRBV28 and TRBJ2-2; the match to TRBD2 covers 8 bases. The CDR3 contains 15 residues. In germline, CDR1 is MDHEN, CDR2 SYDVKM. J gave up 7 bases and V 7 bases, and 11 bases lay outside the gene matches. The CDR3 DNA sequence: TGTGCCAGCATTTCCGGGACTAGGACCGTCGGGGAGCTGTTTTTT. Translating it yields CASISGTRTVGELFF. Looking up the rest from reference TRBV28 and TRBJ2-2 gives the full variable domain: DVKVTQSSRYLVKRTGEKVFLECVQDMDHENMFWYRQDPGLGLRLIYFSYDVKMKEKGDIPEGYSVSREKKERFSLILESASTNQTSMYLCASISGTRTVGELFFGEGSRLTVL.